The T cell receptor (beta chain) under discussion was sequenced for a study of regulatory T cells in long-lasting Graves disease. Overall study findings and caveats: Gene preferences differed: TRBV28, TRBJ1-2, TRBJ2-5 in persistent cases.

On this clonotype: Its specificity is not known.

Noted time point: newly diagnosed GD, antithyroid drugs for less than 3 months. PBMC RNA served as the TCR library source. V lost 11 bases, J lost 0 bases, and 10 bases lay in between. CDR1 is MNHNS, CDR2 SASEGT, per germline. CDR3 length: 13 residues. In building TCR beta libraries, iRepertoire HTBI primers were used together with Arm-PCR of CDR3 regions. One entry per CDR3 protein results from TCRdb running MiXCR on the multiplex PCR reads. The sample includes roughly 500,000 distinct CDR3 sequences, 14% of them seen just once. These data also featured in a second study, about T cells in Graves' hyperthyroidism and ophthalmopathy. From that paper: HTBI primers were used for first-round RT-PCR of the TCR CDR3. By a 13 V-J model, ophthalmopathy was set apart from stable hyperthyroidism.

The chain employs TRBV6-1 and TRBJ2-2; D gene unclear. The sequence was collected from a woman aged 45-59 years with Graves disease. The input for sequencing was peripheral blood mononuclear cells (PBMCs), taken at new diagnosis, from a patient treated with antithyroid drugs. The CDR3 loop is CAVRRTNTGELFF. In DNA, the CDR3 is TGTGCCGTACGACGGACGAACACCGGGGAGCTGTTTTTT.